The 18 T cell receptor beta chains reported below all come from one sample, sequenced in a study of monozygotic twins with cystic fibrosis. Sequenced by immunoSEQ multiplex PCR; TCRdb stores in-frame clones only, minus some. The table records about 30,000 clones, over 75% of them present only once. The specimen sequenced was blood. Receptors were obtained from a girl aged 2 to 9 with cystic fibrosis.

The genes are TRBV5-4 and TRBJ2-3; no reliable D call. V was clipped by 0 bases and J by 4 bases, with 3 bases between them. The CDR3 extends over 12 amino acids. The germline V gene encodes CDR1 SGHNT and CDR2 YYREEE (reference sequence). The CDR3 spells CASSLVPDTQYF. The CDR3 nucleotides are TGTGCCAGCAGCTTGGTCCCAGATACGCAGTATTTT. Variable domain in full (rest from reference TRBV5-4 and TRBJ2-3): ETGVTQSPTHLIKTRGQQVTLRCSSQSGHNTVSWYQQALGQGPQFIFQYYREEENGRGNFPPRFSGLQFPNYSSELNVNALELDDSALYLCASSLVPDTQYFGPGTRLTVL.

This sequence joins TRBV30 and TRBJ2-7; 7 bases map to TRBD1. Losses at the gene ends were 8 bases for V and 0 bases for J; bases not matched to a gene: 10. Looked up from germline, CDR1 is GTSNPN and CDR2 is SVGIG (reference sequence). The CDR3 covers 14 residues. This chain's CDR3 is CAGTTGASSYEQYF. The CDR3 bases are TGTGCCGGAACTACAGGGGCGAGCTCCTACGAGCAGTACTTC. Filled out from reference TRBV30 and TRBJ2-7, the complete variable domain reads SQTIHQWPATLVQPVGSPLSLECTVEGTSNPNLYWYRQAAGRGLQLLFYSVGIGQISSEVPQNLSASRPQDRQFILSSKKLLLSDSGFYLCAGTTGASSYEQYFGPGTRLTVT.

The chain carries TRBV10-1 and TRBJ2-6; the match to TRBD2 covers 9 bases. From germline, CDR1 is WNHNN and CDR2 SYGVQD (reference sequence). With 10 bases clipped from V and 0 bases from J, the junction kept 7 bases outside the gene matches. This CDR3 contains 16 residues. The CDR3 nucleotides are TGCGCCAACCTTAGCGGGGGTACCTCTGGGGCCAACGTCCTGACTTTC. This sequence encodes CANLSGGTSGANVLTF.

The chain combines TRBV6-1 with TRBJ1-3, with 7 bases matching TRBD1. This CDR3 is built from 17 residues. Losses at the gene ends were 2 bases for V and 0 bases for J; bases not matched to a gene: 7. Germline V lookup: CDR1 MNHNS, CDR2 SASEGT. CDR3 nucleotides: TGTGCCAGCAGTGAATTGGGACAGCTACTCTCTGGAAACACCATATATTTT. It codes for CASSELGQLLSGNTIYF.

The chain has TRBV2 and TRBJ2-7, with 8 positions matching TRBD2. Germline V gives CDR1 SNHLY, CDR2 FYNNEI. The V segment lost 2 bases and the J segment 4 bases; nucleotides outside the gene matches: 7. The CDR3 is 15 amino acids. CDR3 sequence: CASSEISGAIYEQYF. In DNA, the CDR3 is TGTGCCAGCAGTGAAATTAGCGGGGCTATTTACGAGCAGTACTTC.

The rearrangement links TRBV18 to TRBJ2-7; D unclear. The V end lost 3 bases, the J end lost 3 bases, and 12 bases lay between the germline ends. The CDR3 extends over 14 amino acids. Germline CDR1 KGHSH, CDR2 LQKENI. CDR3 DNA sequence: TGTGCCAGCTCACCCAGGCCTAGGGTCTACGAGCAGTACTTC. Protein sequence: CASSPRPRVYEQYF.

This chain links TRBV7-9 with TRBJ1-1, with D perhaps matching TRBD1 (5 bases). CDR1 and CDR2 from the germline V gene are SEHNR and FQNEAQ (reference sequence). Trimming took 5 bases from V and 1 from J, leaving 8 bases between them. The CDR3 loop spans 13 amino acids. CDR3 in amino acids: CASSRTGNTEAFF. The CDR3 DNA is TGTGCCAGCAGCCGAACAGGGAACACTGAAGCTTTCTTT.

CDR3: CASSGRTGEVGTEAFF. The CDR3 region has the DNA TGTGCCAGCAGTGGTCGGACAGGGGAGGTCGGCACTGAAGCTTTCTTT. This chain links TRBV6-1 with TRBJ1-1; 9 bases match TRBD1. The CDR3 extends over 16 amino acids. J lost 4 bases, V lost 4 bases, and 10 bases had no gene match. Germline V gene lookup returns CDR1 MNHNS and CDR2 SASEGT.

The rearrangement joins TRBV18 to TRBJ2-1; TRBD2 aligns across 14 bases. This CDR3 has 20 amino acids. Germline values: CDR1 KGHSH, CDR2 LQKENI. With 2 bases clipped from V and 2 bases from J, the junction kept 11 bases outside the gene matches. The CDR3 reads CASSPYPGLAGALTYNEQFF. CDR3 nucleotides: TGTGCCAGCTCACCATATCCGGGACTAGCGGGGGCATTGACCTACAATGAGCAGTTCTTC. The full variable domain, completed using reference TRBV18 and TRBJ2-1, is NAGVMQNPRHLVRRRGQEARLRCSPMKGHSHVYWYRQLPEEGLKFMVYLQKENIIDESGMPKERFSAEFPKEGPSILRIQQVVRGDSAAYFCASSPYPGLAGALTYNEQFFGPGTRLTVL.

CDR3 in DNA: TGTGCCAGCAAGGTAGCGGGGGGCACAGATACGCAGTATTTT. This gives the protein CASKVAGGTDTQYF. The chain combines TRBV2 with TRBJ2-3, with 9 bases matching TRBD2. J was trimmed by 1 base and V by 7 bases; bases with no gene match: 3. Germline V gives CDR1 SNHLY, CDR2 FYNNEI. The CDR3 spans 14 residues.

The rearrangement links TRBV5-1 to TRBJ1-2, with unresolved D. CDR1 and CDR2 from the germline V gene are SGHRS and YFSETQ. This CDR3 has 16 residues. V was cut by 0 bases and J by 0 bases, with 12 bases left in between. This CDR3 is CASSLGPGKSNYGYTF. The CDR3 DNA sequence: TGCGCCAGCAGCTTGGGACCCGGGAAATCTAACTATGGCTACACCTTC. The entire variable domain, with the rest obtained from reference TRBV5-1 and TRBJ1-2, is as follows: KAGVTQTPRYLIKTRGQQVTLSCSPISGHRSVSWYQQTPGQGLQFLFEYFSETQRNKGNFPGRFSGRQFSNSRSEMNVSTLELGDSALYLCASSLGPGKSNYGYTFGSGTRLTVV.

The genes are TRBV6-1 and TRBJ2-3, with D tentatively TRBD2 (5 bases). The V gene lost 4 bases and the J gene lost 4 bases, with 9 bases spanning the gap. CDR1 is MNHNS and CDR2 is SASEGT in the germline V gene. This CDR3 has 13 amino acids. The CDR3 DNA sequence: TGTGCCAGCAGTGTACGCGGGCCAGATACGCAGTATTTT. Its translation: CASSVRGPDTQYF.

The chain employs TRBV19 and TRBJ1-2; D is unclear. The CDR3 extends over 12 amino acids. Germline V gene sequence: CDR1 LNHDA, CDR2 SQIVND (reference sequence). V gave up 4 bases and J gave up 6 bases, with 9 bases separating them. The CDR3 sequence: CASSNFRDGYTF. CDR3 in DNA: TGTGCCAGTAGTAACTTCAGAGATGGCTACACCTTC.

The rearrangement joins TRBV14 to TRBJ1-6, with TRBD1 as a possible D gene (6 bases). This CDR3 region has 14 residues. V was trimmed by 5 bases and J by 10 bases, leaving 15 bases between them. Germline CDR1 is SGHDN and CDR2 is FVKESK. The CDR3 region is CASSITGTNSPLHF. CDR3 in DNA: TGTGCCAGCAGCATAACAGGGACTAACTCACCCCTCCACTTT.

The chain couples TRBV5-6 to TRBJ1-2; D uncertain. The CDR3 loop spans 14 amino acids. Germline CDR1 and CDR2: SGHDT and YYEEEE. V was pared by 4 bases and J by 2 bases, with 12 bases between. CDR3 protein: CASSPWTANYGYTF. CDR3 sequence (DNA): TGTGCCAGCAGCCCATGGACTGCGAACTATGGCTACACCTTC.

The chain joins TRBV7-6 to TRBJ1-2; D is perhaps TRBD1 (5 bases). CDR1 SGHVS and CDR2 FNYEAQ come from the germline V gene. V was shortened by 2 bases and J by 9 bases, with 13 bases between the two germline ends. The CDR3 extends over 13 amino acids. The CDR3 coding sequence is TGTGCCAGCAGCTTATGGAGGGGTATGAGCTACACCTTC. Its protein product is CASSLWRGMSYTF. Based on the CDR3 plus reference TRBV7-6 and TRBJ1-2, the full variable domain is GAGVSQSPRYKVTKRGQDVALRCDPISGHVSLYWYRQALGQGPEFLTYFNYEAQQDKSGLPNDRFSAERPEGSISTLTIQRTEQRDSAMYRCASSLWRGMSYTFGSGTRLTVV.

This clone has just one count. The rearrangement uses TRBV7-9 and TRBJ2-7; D remains unclear. There are 11 residues in the CDR3. Germline CDR1 SEHNR, CDR2 FQNEAQ (reference sequence). Trimming took off 2 bases at V and 1 base at J, with 0 bases between the two ends. CDR3 region: CASSLSYEQYF. Here the CDR3 DNA reads TGTGCCAGCAGCTTATCCTACGAGCAGTACTTC.

This clone was detected once. This rearrangement joins TRBV6-6 to TRBJ2-7; D remains ambiguous. Germline V gene lookup returns CDR1 MNHNY and CDR2 SVGAGI (reference sequence). V was trimmed by 2 bases and J by 3 bases, leaving 2 bases between them. This CDR3 spans 11 amino acids. CDR3 sequence (DNA): TGTGCCAGCAGTTACAACTACGAGCAGTACTTC. Its translation is CASSYNYEQYF.